These T cell receptor beta chains were read from a single sample in a study of blood T cell repertoires in COVID-19. Clones were read by immunoSEQ multiplex PCR, and TCRdb kept only the in-frame ones, dropping some. The sample consists of about 28,000 clones, 85% of them appearing once. Sequences were obtained from peripheral blood. The source is a human donor in a cohort sampled during active COVID-19. Each CDR3 is given with its conserved first and last residue. A D gene is named only where the DNA matches it firmly. A row's size may be missing; if present it is once, few, many or a size class.

v_gene,j_gene,d_gene,abundance,CDR3aa,CDR3nt
TRBV7-2,TRBJ2-7,TRBD1,.,CASSLATGATYEQYF,TGTGCCAGCAGCTTAGCGACAGGGGCCACCTACGAGCAGTACTTC
TRBV5-6,TRBJ2-7,.,.,CASSLAGGPPWEQYF,TGTGCCAGCAGCTTGGCGGGGGGCCCCCCCTGGGAGCAGTACTTC
TRBV27,TRBJ2-2,TRBD2,once,CASSLWASGRNTGELFF,TGTGCCAGCAGTTTATGGGCTAGCGGGAGGAACACCGGGGAGCTGTTTTTT
TRBV27,TRBJ2-7,.,.,CASSPRGAGLHEQYF,TGTGCCAGCAGTCCTCGGGGGGCAGGTCTCCACGAGCAGTACTTC
TRBV4-1,TRBJ2-3,TRBD2,.,CASSQIAGSTDTQYF,TGCGCCAGCAGCCAAATAGCGGGGAGCACAGATACGCAGTATTTT
TRBV5-1,TRBJ1-2,TRBD1,few,CASSFRQGVDGYTF,TGCGCCAGCAGCTTTAGACAGGGAGTCGATGGCTACACCTTC
TRBV7-3,TRBJ2-3,TRBD2,once,CASGLAGLITDTQYF,TGTGCCAGCGGCTTAGCGGGGCTAATCACAGATACGCAGTATTTT
TRBV3-1/TRBV3-2,TRBJ2-3,TRBD2,.,CASSRPRGRSGVYGTDTQYF,TGTGCCAGCAGCCGGCCCCGGGGTAGGAGCGGGGTCTATGGCACAGATACGCAGTATTTT
TRBV6-5,TRBJ1-3,.,few,CATRDINSGNTIYF,TGTGCCACACGGGACATCAACTCTGGAAACACCATATATTTT
TRBV6-2/TRBV6-3,TRBJ2-7,.,.,CASSYSVRAYEQYF,TGTGCCAGCAGTTACTCGGTTAGAGCCTACGAGCAGTACTTC
TRBV6-6,TRBJ1-3,.,.,CASSPTGTGNTIYF,TGTGCCAGCAGCCCTACAGGAACTGGAAACACCATATATTTT
TRBV6-5,TRBJ2-3,.,once,CASSYTQVGGPDTQYF,TGTGCCAGCAGTTACACCCAAGTCGGGGGGCCAGATACGCAGTATTTT
TRBV5-1,TRBJ1-2,TRBD1,once,CASSLFRDRAGYTF,TGCGCCAGCAGCTTGTTCCGGGACAGAGCTGGCTACACCTTC
TRBV7-8,TRBJ2-7,TRBD2,.,CASRRGLAGASYEQYF,TGTGCCAGCCGGCGGGGACTAGCGGGGGCCTCCTACGAGCAGTACTTC
TRBV6-5,TRBJ2-1,.,.,CASSAGQENNEQFF,TGTGCCAGCAGCGCGGGGCAGGAAAACAATGAGCAGTTCTTC
TRBV5-1,TRBJ1-3,.,.,CASSQKPRDSGNTIYF,TGCGCCAGCAGCCAAAAGCCCCGGGACTCTGGAAACACCATATATTTT
TRBV5-5,TRBJ2-7,TRBD1,.,CASSFPRQGTEQYF,TGTGCCAGCAGCTTCCCTAGACAGGGGACCGAGCAGTACTTC
TRBV5-6,TRBJ1-1,.,.,CASSLGHRNTEAFF,TGTGCCAGCAGTTTGGGACACCGGAACACTGAAGCTTTCTTT
TRBV7-6,TRBJ1-3,TRBD1,.,CASSLDREGASGNTIYF,TGTGCCAGCAGCCTGGACAGGGAAGGGGCATCTGGAAACACCATATATTTT
TRBV5-6,TRBJ1-5,TRBD1,few,CASSLQGVLGPQHF,TGTGCCAGCAGCTTGCAGGGGGTTCTCGGACCCCAGCATTTT
TRBV9,TRBJ2-5,.,.,CASSLTMDATQYF,TGTGCCAGCAGCCTGACTATGGATGCGACCCAGTACTTC
TRBV6-5,TRBJ1-4,.,few,CASRATALNEKLFF,TGTGCCAGCAGGGCGACAGCGCTTAATGAAAAACTGTTTTTT
TRBV5-1,TRBJ2-7,TRBD2,.,CASSLGTSGVYEQYF,TGCGCCAGCAGCTTGGGGACTAGCGGGGTTTACGAGCAGTACTTC
TRBV7-2,TRBJ2-1,TRBD2,.,CASSQGLAGGHEQFF,TGTGCCAGCAGCCAAGGACTAGCGGGGGGTCATGAGCAGTTCTTC
TRBV10-3,TRBJ1-2,.,.,CAISELGRSYTF,TGTGCCATCAGTGAGCTAGGCAGAAGCTACACCTTC
TRBV6-2/TRBV6-3,TRBJ2-7,TRBD1,few,CASSPNRGPTYEQYF,TGTGCCAGCAGTCCCAACAGGGGTCCAACCTACGAGCAGTACTTC
TRBV29-1,TRBJ2-1,TRBD2,few,CSVEDISGGRLLAYNEQFF,TGCAGCGTTGAAGATATTAGCGGGGGCCGTTTACTCGCCTACAATGAGCAGTTCTTC
TRBV6-2/TRBV6-3,TRBJ1-1,.,few,CASSYYRVVNTEAFF,TGTGCCAGCAGTTACTACAGGGTCGTGAACACTGAAGCTTTCTTT
TRBV21-1,TRBJ2-7,.,.,CASSNRSWDRGKTEGEQYF,TGTGCCAGCAGCAACCGCAGTTGGGACAGGGGAAAAACCGAGGGCGAGCAGTACTTC
TRBV6-2/TRBV6-3,TRBJ2-3,.,.,CASSYGGLETDTQYF,TGTGCCAGCAGTTACGGGGGGTTGGAAACAGATACGCAGTATTTT
TRBV7-3,TRBJ2-7,TRBD2,.,CASSKLAGAYEQYF,TGTGCCAGCAGCAAACTAGCGGGAGCTTACGAGCAGTACTTC
TRBV18,TRBJ1-1,TRBD1,once,CASSRQGFVEAFF,TGTGCCAGCTCACGACAGGGGTTTGTCGAAGCTTTCTTT
TRBV5-5,TRBJ1-5,TRBD1,.,CASSLGQGAQPQHF,TGTGCCAGCAGCTTGGGGCAGGGGGCTCAGCCCCAGCATTTT
TRBV10-3,TRBJ2-7,TRBD2,.,CAISPDSGGYEQYF,TGTGCCATCAGTCCAGACAGCGGGGGATACGAGCAGTACTTC
TRBV6-2/TRBV6-3,TRBJ2-3,.,.,CASSDRVLLTDTQYF,TGTGCCAGCAGTGACAGAGTTCTCCTCACAGATACGCAGTATTTT